One sample yielded the 22 T cell receptor beta chains listed below, sequenced in a study of shared clonotypes between healthy human individuals. Assay: immunoSEQ multiplex PCR; the TCRdb copy retains only in-frame clones and omits some. The repertoire holds roughly 490,000 clones, roughly 85% seen once, with less than 15% in the top ten. Sequenced sample: PBMCs. The receptor set was obtained from a woman aged 40-49 years in good health. Some clones in this sample may be carry-over from other donors' samples.

The chain is built from TRBV14 and TRBJ1-5; maybe TRBD1 (6 bases). CDR1 is SGHDN, CDR2 FVKESK, per germline. Trimming stripped 5 bases from V and 4 bases from J, with 12 bases between. This CDR3 is 14 amino acids long. For the CDR3, the DNA is TGTGCCAGCAGCTCGGGGGGCGGGAATCAGCCCCAGCATTTT. Protein sequence: CASSSGGGNQPQHF.

J is TRBJ2-2 and V is TRBV18, with TRBD1 matching 7 bases. J gave up 4 bases and V 3 bases, and 5 bases lay outside the gene matches. The CDR3 is 15 amino acids. CDR1 KGHSH and CDR2 LQKENI come from the germline V gene. Here the CDR3 reads CASSPRQGVTGELFF. The CDR3 DNA follows: TGTGCCAGCTCACCCAGACAGGGAGTCACCGGGGAGCTGTTTTTT.

A remark on this clone: At one of its ends the junction is not consistent with the germline gene, which may arise from a read error. This chain links TRBV27 with TRBJ2-1; weak D call: TRBD1 (6 bases). The CDR3 is 15 amino acids. Looked up from germline, CDR1 is MNHEY and CDR2 is SMNVEV (reference sequence). CDR3 region: CAGSLLQGLALQQFF. DNA for the CDR3: TGTGCCGGCAGTTTATTACAGGGCCTAGCTCTCCAGCAGTTCTTC.

The CDR3 protein is CASSLPGQLYGYTF. CDR3 sequence (DNA): TGTGCCAGCAGCTTACCGGGACAGCTGTATGGCTACACCTTC. This sequence joins TRBV5-6 and TRBJ1-2; TRBD1 matches 7 bases. In germline, CDR1 is SGHDT, CDR2 YYEEEE. With 2 bases clipped from V and 5 bases from J, the junction kept 6 bases outside the gene matches. This CDR3 is 14 amino acids long.

As to this clone: At one end, the junction sequence differs from germline, possibly due to a read error. This rearrangement joins TRBV18 to TRBJ1-1, with a weak D call TRBD1 (5 bases). The CDR3 is made up of 16 amino acids. Germline CDR1 reads KGHSH; CDR2 reads LQKENI. CDR3 loop: CASSPRVGGPYSEAFF. CDR3 bases: TGTGCCAGCTCCCCACGGGTCGGGGGACCCTACTCTGAAGCTTTCTTT.

This chain connects TRBV6-6 to TRBJ2-7, with D perhaps assigned TRBD1 or TRBD2 (5 bases each). With 6 bases removed from V and 0 bases from J, the gap between germline ends came to 12 bases. The CDR3 has 14 amino acids. Germline V lookup: CDR1 MNHNY, CDR2 SVGAGI (reference sequence). DNA of the CDR3: TGTGCCAGCAGAGGGGACGGAAGCTCCTACGAGCAGTACTTC. Translated, it gives CASRGDGSSYEQYF.

J is TRBJ1-4 and V is TRBV18, with D unclear. The length of the CDR3 is 14 residues. Germline loops: CDR1 KGHSH, CDR2 LQKENI. V was clipped by 0 bases and J by 4 bases, with 6 bases between them. CDR3 residues: CASSPPQNNEKLFF. The CDR3 coding sequence is TGTGCCAGCTCACCACCACAGAATAATGAAAAACTGTTTTTT.

CDR3 DNA: TGTGCCAGCAGTATTTATCTAGCGTCCTACAATGAGCAGTTCTTC. Encoded protein: CASSIYLASYNEQFF. The chain carries TRBV28 and TRBJ2-1; weak D call: TRBD2 (6 bases). The CDR3 totals 15 residues. Trimming pared 5 bases from V and 1 base from J, leaving 12 bases between. Per germline, CDR1 MDHEN and CDR2 SYDVKM.

The chain is built from TRBV28 and TRBJ2-7; TRBD1 matches at 9 bases. V lost 7 bases and J lost 3; bases outside the gene matches: 7. Looked up from germline, CDR1 is MDHEN and CDR2 is SYDVKM. The CDR3 totals 14 residues. CDR3 sequence: CASTAGQGVYEQYF. The CDR3 bases are TGTGCCAGCACCGCGGGACAGGGAGTCTACGAGCAGTACTTC.

The rearrangement links TRBV4-3 to TRBJ1-3; D call uncertain. Germline V gives CDR1 LGHNA, CDR2 YSLEER. This CDR3 has 19 residues. The V gene lost 2 bases and the J gene lost 0 bases, with 20 bases spanning the gap. This CDR3 reads CASSQHTARAQSSGNTIYF. CDR3 sequence (DNA): TGCGCCAGCAGCCAACACACGGCCAGAGCCCAGAGCTCTGGAAACACCATATATTTT.

The rearrangement links TRBV2 to TRBJ2-4; TRBD1 or TRBD2 may be the D gene (6 bases each). The length of the CDR3 is 13 residues. The germline V gene has CDR1 SNHLY and CDR2 FYNNEI. Trimming cost V 6 bases and J 7 bases, with 13 bases left between them. CDR3 bases: TGTGCCAGCAGGGGGGCAGGGAGGAACATTCAGTACTTC. Amino acids: CASRGAGRNIQYF.

This clone has a single count. This sequence joins TRBV30 and TRBJ2-5; D possibly uses TRBD1 or TRBD2 (5 bases each). Trimming took 0 bases from V and 2 from J, leaving 10 bases between them. The germline V gene encodes CDR1 GTSNPN and CDR2 SVGIG (reference sequence). CDR3 length equals 14 residues. The CDR3 reads CAWSVYGGQETQYF. In nucleotides, the CDR3 is TGTGCCTGGAGTGTGTATGGGGGACAAGAGACCCAGTACTTC. Filled out from reference TRBV30 and TRBJ2-5, the complete variable domain reads SQTIHQWPATLVQPVGSPLSLECTVEGTSNPNLYWYRQAAGRGLQLLFYSVGIGQISSEVPQNLSASRPQDRQFILSSKKLLLSDSGFYLCAWSVYGGQETQYFGPGTRLLVL.

The V and J genes are TRBV9 and TRBJ1-1; maybe TRBD1 (5 bases). V was pared by 0 bases and J by 2 bases, with 8 bases between. Germline CDR1 and CDR2: SGDLS and YYNGEE. The CDR3 covers 14 residues. The CDR3, as DNA: TGTGCCAGCAGCGTAGCCGGACACAACACTGAAGCTTTCTTT. Amino acids: CASSVAGHNTEAFF. Filled out from reference TRBV9 and TRBJ1-1, the complete variable domain reads DSGVTQTPKHLITATGQRVTLRCSPRSGDLSVYWYQQSLDQGLQFLIQYYNGEERAKGNILERFSAQQFPDLHSELNLSSLELGDSALYFCASSVAGHNTEAFFGQGTRLTVV.

This chain connects TRBV28 to TRBJ2-5; TRBD1 is a possible D gene (5 bases). Looked up from germline, CDR1 is MDHEN and CDR2 is SYDVKM. The CDR3 has 10 residues. V was clipped by 5 bases and J by 10 bases, with 8 bases between them. The CDR3 sequence: CASSKQGQYF. The CDR3 DNA reads as TGTGCCAGCAGTAAGCAGGGCCAGTACTTC.

This clone has more than one count but fewer than ten. The V call is TRBV7-8, the J call TRBJ1-5, with D possibly being TRBD1 (6 bases). CDR3 size: 17 residues. Trimming left V 2 bases short and J 4 bases short, with 18 bases between. CDR1 and CDR2 (germline): SGHVS, FQNEAQ. Written as DNA, the CDR3 is TGTGCCAGCAGCTTAACCTACAGGGATGATGGGAATCAGCCCCAGCATTTT. Protein: CASSLTYRDDGNQPQHF.

The chain combines TRBV5-4 with TRBJ2-7; 13 bases are shared with TRBD2. Germline lookup yields CDR1 SGHNT and CDR2 YYREEE (reference sequence). The CDR3 covers 17 residues. V lost 4 bases, J lost 5 bases, and 12 bases stayed unmatched. CDR3 region: CASSGRTGLAGRDEQYF. The DNA for the CDR3 is TGTGCCAGCAGCGGGCGGACGGGACTAGCGGGAAGGGACGAGCAGTACTTC.

The chain links TRBV6-5 to TRBJ2-7; the match to TRBD1 covers 7 bases. CDR3 size: 15 residues. V lost 6 bases, J lost 1 base, and 9 bases stayed unmatched. The germline CDR1 and CDR2 sequences are MNHEY and SVGAGI. The CDR3: CASSLTRDSSYEQYF. The CDR3 DNA sequence: TGTGCCAGCAGCCTAACTAGGGACAGTTCCTACGAGCAGTACTTC.

The rearrangement uses TRBV4-3 and TRBJ1-2, with D uncertain. Trimming removed 4 bases from V and 4 bases from J, with 16 bases in between. This CDR3 comprises 15 residues. Germline V gene lookup returns CDR1 LGHNA and CDR2 YSLEER. The CDR3 DNA reads as TGCGCCAGCAGCCGATCGACAACGGACTTCTATGGCTACACCTTC. This encodes CASSRSTTDFYGYTF.

The chain combines TRBV5-4 with TRBJ2-7; 7 bases agree with TRBD1. Germline V gives CDR1 SGHNT, CDR2 YYREEE (reference sequence). The CDR3 is 11 residues long. V shed 4 bases and J 7 bases; nucleotides not matched to a gene: 2. The CDR3 spells CASSDRVEQYF. The CDR3, as DNA: TGTGCCAGCAGCGACAGGGTTGAGCAGTACTTC.

This clone was seen more than once but under ten times. The rearrangement joins TRBV18 to TRBJ1-2, with D unresolved. Deletions cut 3 bases from V and 6 bases from J, with 14 bases between. The germline V gene encodes CDR1 KGHSH and CDR2 LQKENI. The CDR3 is made up of 14 amino acids. The CDR3 nucleotides are TGTGCCAGCTCACCGACCTCAGACCGTGATGGCTACACCTTC. It specifies CASSPTSDRDGYTF.

The chain recombines TRBV5-1 with TRBJ2-1; TRBD2 is a possible D gene (6 bases). The germline gives CDR1 SGHRS, CDR2 YFSETQ. The germline V and J ends were trimmed by 1 base and 9 bases, with 23 bases remaining between them. This CDR3 is built from 17 residues. The CDR3 is CASSLSSSGTSLSEQFF. CDR3 nucleotide sequence: TGCGCCAGCAGCTTGTCATCCTCCGGGACTTCCTTGTCTGAGCAGTTCTTC.

The chain links TRBV7-3 to TRBJ2-3, with 9 bases that match TRBD1. The trim removed 5 bases at V and 12 bases at J, leaving 6 bases unmatched. The germline V gene has CDR1 SGHTA and CDR2 FQGTGA. The CDR3 runs to 12 residues. The CDR3 sequence is CASSPTGGGQYF. In nucleotides, the CDR3 is TGTGCCAGCAGCCCGACAGGGGGGGGTCAGTATTTT. Variable domain in full (rest from reference TRBV7-3 and TRBJ2-3): GAGVSQTPSNKVTEKGKYVELRCDPISGHTALYWYRQSLGQGPEFLIYFQGTGAADDSGLPNDRFFAVRPEGSVSTLKIQRTERGDSAVYLCASSPTGGGQYFGPGTRLTVL.